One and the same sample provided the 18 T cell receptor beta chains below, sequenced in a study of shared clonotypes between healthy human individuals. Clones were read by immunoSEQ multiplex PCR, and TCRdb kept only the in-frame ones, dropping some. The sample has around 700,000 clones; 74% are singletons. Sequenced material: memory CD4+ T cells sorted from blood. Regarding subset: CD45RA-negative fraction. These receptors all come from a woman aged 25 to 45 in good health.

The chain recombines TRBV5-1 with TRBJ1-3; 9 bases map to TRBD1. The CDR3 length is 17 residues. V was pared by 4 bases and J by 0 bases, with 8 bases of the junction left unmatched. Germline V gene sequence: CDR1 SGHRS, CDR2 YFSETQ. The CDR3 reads CASSPQGAESSGNTIYF. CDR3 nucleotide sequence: TGCGCCAGCAGCCCACAGGGGGCAGAGAGCTCTGGAAACACCATATATTTT.

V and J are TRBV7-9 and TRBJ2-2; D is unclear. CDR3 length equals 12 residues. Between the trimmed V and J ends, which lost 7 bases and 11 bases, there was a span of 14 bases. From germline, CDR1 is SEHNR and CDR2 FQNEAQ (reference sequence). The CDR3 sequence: CASTHGNHELFF. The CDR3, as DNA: TGTGCCAGCACGCACGGCAACCATGAGCTGTTTTTT. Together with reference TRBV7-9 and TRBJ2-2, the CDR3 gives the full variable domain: DTGVSQNPRHKITKRGQNVTFRCDPISEHNRLYWYRQTLGQGPEFLTYFQNEAQLEKSRLLSDRFSAERPKGSFSTLEIQRTEQGDSAMYLCASTHGNHELFFGEGSRLTVL.

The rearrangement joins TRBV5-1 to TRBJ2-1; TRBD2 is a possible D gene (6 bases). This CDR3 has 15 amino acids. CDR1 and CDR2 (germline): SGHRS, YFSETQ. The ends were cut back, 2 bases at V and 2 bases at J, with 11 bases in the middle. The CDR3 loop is CASSFVAEAYNEQFF. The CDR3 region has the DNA TGCGCCAGCAGCTTCGTAGCGGAGGCCTACAATGAGCAGTTCTTC. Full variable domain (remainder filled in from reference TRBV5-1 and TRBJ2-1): KAGVTQTPRYLIKTRGQQVTLSCSPISGHRSVSWYQQTPGQGLQFLFEYFSETQRNKGNFPGRFSGRQFSNSRSEMNVSTLELGDSALYLCASSFVAEAYNEQFFGPGTRLTVL.

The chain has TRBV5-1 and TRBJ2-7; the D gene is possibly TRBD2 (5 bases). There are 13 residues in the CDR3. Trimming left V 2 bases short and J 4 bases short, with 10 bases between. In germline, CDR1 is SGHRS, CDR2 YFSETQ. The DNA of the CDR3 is TGCGCCAGCAGCTTTGAGGGTGTGTACGAGCAGTACTTC. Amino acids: CASSFEGVYEQYF.

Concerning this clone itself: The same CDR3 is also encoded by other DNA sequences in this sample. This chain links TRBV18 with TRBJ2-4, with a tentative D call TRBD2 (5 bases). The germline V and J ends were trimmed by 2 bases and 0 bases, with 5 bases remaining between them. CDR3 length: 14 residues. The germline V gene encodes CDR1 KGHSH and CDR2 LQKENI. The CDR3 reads CASSPGLAKNIQYF. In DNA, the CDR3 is TGTGCCAGCTCACCAGGACTAGCCAAAAACATTCAGTACTTC.

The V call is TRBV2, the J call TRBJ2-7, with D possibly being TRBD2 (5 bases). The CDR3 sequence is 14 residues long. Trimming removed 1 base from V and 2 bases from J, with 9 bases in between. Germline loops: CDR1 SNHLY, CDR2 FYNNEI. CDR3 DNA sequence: TGTGCCAGCAGTGAAGACGCGGGTACCTACGAGCAGTACTTC. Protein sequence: CASSEDAGTYEQYF.

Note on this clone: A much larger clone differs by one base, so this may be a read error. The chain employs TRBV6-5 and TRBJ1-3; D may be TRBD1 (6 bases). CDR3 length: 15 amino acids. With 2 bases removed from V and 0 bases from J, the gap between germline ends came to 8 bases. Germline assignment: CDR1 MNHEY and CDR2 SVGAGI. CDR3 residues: CASSYGGSSGNTIYF. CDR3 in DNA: TGTGCCAGCAGTTACGGGGGCAGCTCTGGAAACACCATATATTTT.

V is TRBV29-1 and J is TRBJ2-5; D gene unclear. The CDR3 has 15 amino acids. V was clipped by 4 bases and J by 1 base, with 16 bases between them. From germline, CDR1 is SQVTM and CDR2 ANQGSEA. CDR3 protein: CSVAGLPSGQETQYF. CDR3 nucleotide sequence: TGCAGCGTTGCCGGTCTTCCTTCGGGCCAAGAGACCCAGTACTTC.

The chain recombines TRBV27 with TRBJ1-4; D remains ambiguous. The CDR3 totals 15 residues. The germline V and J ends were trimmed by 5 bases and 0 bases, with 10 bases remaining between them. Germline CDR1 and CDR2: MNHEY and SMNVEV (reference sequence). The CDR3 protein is CASSASGATNEKLFF. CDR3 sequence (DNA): TGTGCCAGCAGTGCAAGCGGGGCAACTAATGAAAAACTGTTTTTT.

CDR3 amino acids: CASSVQTGDNTGELFF. The CDR3 nucleotides are TGTGCCAGCAGTGTACAAACAGGGGACAACACCGGGGAGCTGTTTTTT. The genes are TRBV2 and TRBJ2-2, with TRBD1 matching over 7 bases. CDR3 length equals 16 residues. CDR1 is SNHLY and CDR2 is FYNNEI in the germline V gene. The junction had 7 bases not matched to a gene; V was cut back by 4 bases and J by 2 bases. The whole variable domain, filled in from reference TRBV2 and TRBJ2-2, reads EPEVTQTPSHQVTQMGQEVILRCVPISNHLYFYWYRQILGQKVEFLVSFYNNEISEKSEIFDDQFSVERPDGSNFTLKIRSTKLEDSAMYFCASSVQTGDNTGELFFGEGSRLTVL.

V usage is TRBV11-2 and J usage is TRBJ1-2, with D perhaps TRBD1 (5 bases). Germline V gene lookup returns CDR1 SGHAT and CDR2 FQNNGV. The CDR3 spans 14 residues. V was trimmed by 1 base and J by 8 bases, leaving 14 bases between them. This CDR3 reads CASSLAVGGRGYTF. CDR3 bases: TGTGCCAGCAGCTTAGCGGTTGGGGGTCGCGGCTACACCTTC.

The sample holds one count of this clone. DNA of the CDR3: TGTGCCAGCAAGGGCTGGAATGAGCAGTTCTTC. It codes for CASKGWNEQFF. This chain connects TRBV28 to TRBJ2-1; no reliable D call. Looked up from germline, CDR1 is MDHEN and CDR2 is SYDVKM. The CDR3 loop spans 11 amino acids. Trimming shortened V by 7 bases and J by 7 bases, and 8 bases separated the two germline ends.

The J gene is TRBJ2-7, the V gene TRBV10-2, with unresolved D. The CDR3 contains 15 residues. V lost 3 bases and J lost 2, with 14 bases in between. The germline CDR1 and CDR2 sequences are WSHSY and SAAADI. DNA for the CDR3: TGCGCCAGCAGTGAACGACGACCTCCCGCCTACGAGCAGTACTTC. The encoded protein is CASSERRPPAYEQYF.

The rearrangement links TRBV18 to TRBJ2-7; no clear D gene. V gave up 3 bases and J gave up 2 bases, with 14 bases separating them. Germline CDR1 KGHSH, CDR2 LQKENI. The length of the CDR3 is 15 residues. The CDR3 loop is CASSPNEVGTYEQYF. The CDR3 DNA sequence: TGTGCCAGCTCACCGAACGAGGTAGGGACCTACGAGCAGTACTTC.

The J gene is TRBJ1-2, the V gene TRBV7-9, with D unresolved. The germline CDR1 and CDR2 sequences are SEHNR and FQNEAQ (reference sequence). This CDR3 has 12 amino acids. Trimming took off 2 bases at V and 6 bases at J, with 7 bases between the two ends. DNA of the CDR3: TGTGCCAGCAGCTTACTACACCATGGCTACACCTTC. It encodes CASSLLHHGYTF.

The CDR3 nucleotides are TGTGCCAGCAGCTTGGACGGAGGGGCTTTCCGGGGCTACACCTTC. Residues: CASSLDGGAFRGYTF. This chain uses TRBV5-4 with TRBJ1-2; perhaps TRBD1 as D (5 bases). The CDR3 covers 15 residues. CDR1 SGHNT and CDR2 YYREEE come from the germline V gene (reference sequence). Trimming removed 0 bases from V and 8 bases from J, with 17 bases in between.

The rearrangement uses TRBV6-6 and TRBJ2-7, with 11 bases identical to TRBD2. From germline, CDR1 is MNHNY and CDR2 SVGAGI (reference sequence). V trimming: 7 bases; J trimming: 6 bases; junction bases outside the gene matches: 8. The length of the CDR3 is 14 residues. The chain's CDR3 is CASTLLAGASEQYF. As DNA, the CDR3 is TGTGCCAGCACCTTACTAGCGGGGGCCTCCGAGCAGTACTTC.

In DNA, the CDR3 is TGTGCCAGCAGCCAAGCGGATGGAGGGGGCACAGATACGCAGTATTTT. Amino acid sequence: CASSQADGGGTDTQYF. The V gene is TRBV4-2, the J gene TRBJ2-3, with D possibly being TRBD2 (6 bases). Germline V lookup: CDR1 LGHNA, CDR2 YNFKEQ. V lost 1 base to trimming and J lost 1 base, with 12 bases between them. CDR3 length: 16 amino acids.